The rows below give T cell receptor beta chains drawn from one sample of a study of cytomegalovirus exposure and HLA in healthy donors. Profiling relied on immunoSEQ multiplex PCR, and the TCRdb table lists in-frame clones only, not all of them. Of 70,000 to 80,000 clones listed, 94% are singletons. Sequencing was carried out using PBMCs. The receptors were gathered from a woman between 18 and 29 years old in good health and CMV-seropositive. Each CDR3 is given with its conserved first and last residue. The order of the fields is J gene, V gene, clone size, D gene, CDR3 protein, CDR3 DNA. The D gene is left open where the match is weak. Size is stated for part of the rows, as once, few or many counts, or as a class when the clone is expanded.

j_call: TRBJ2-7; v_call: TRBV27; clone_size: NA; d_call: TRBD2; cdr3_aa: CASSPYMGGSYYEQYF; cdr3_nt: TGTGCCAGCAGCCCCTACATGGGGGGGAGTTACTACGAGCAGTACTTC
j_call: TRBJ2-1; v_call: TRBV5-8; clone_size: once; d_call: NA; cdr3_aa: CASSLGLQVAEQFF; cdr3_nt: TGTGCCAGCAGCTTGGGCCTACAGGTAGCTGAGCAGTTCTTC
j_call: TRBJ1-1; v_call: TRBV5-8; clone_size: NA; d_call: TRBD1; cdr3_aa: CASSRDRGPGSAFF; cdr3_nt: TGTGCCAGCAGCAGGGACAGGGGGCCGGGGTCTGCTTTCTTT
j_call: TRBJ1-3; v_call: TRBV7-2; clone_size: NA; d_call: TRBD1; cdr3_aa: CASSSQGARGNTIYF; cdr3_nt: TGTGCCAGCAGCTCACAGGGGGCTCGTGGAAACACCATATATTTT
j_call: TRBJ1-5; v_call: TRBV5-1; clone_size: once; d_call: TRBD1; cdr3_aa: CASSFRTGDQPQHF; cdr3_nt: TGCGCCAGCAGCTTTAGGACAGGGGATCAGCCCCAGCATTTT
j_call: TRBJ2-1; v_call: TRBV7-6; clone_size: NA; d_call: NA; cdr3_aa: CASSLEPVGREQFF; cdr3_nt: TGTGCCAGCAGCTTAGAACCGGTTGGGCGCGAGCAGTTCTTC
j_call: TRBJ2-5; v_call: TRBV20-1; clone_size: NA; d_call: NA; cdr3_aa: CSARDLAFQYF; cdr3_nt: TGCAGTGCTAGAGATCTGGCATTTCAGTACTTC
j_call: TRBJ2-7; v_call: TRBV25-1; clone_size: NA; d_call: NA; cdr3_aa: CASMEQSSYEQYF; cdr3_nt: TGTGCCAGCATGGAACAGAGCTCCTACGAGCAGTACTTC
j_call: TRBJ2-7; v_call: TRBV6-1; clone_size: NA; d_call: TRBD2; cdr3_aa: CASSGGTSGLTYEQYF; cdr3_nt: TGTGCCAGCAGTGGGGGGACTAGCGGACTAACCTACGAGCAGTACTTC
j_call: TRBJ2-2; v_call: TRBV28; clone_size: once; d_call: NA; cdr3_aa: CASSSFRQENTGELFF; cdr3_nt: TGTGCCAGCAGTTCATTCAGGCAGGAGAACACCGGGGAGCTGTTTTTT
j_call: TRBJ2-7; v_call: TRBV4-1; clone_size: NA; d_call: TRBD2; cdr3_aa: CASHGESTSGTEQYF; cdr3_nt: TGCGCCAGCCACGGAGAGTCGACTAGCGGGACCGAGCAGTACTTC
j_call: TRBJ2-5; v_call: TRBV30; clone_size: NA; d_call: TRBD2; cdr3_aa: CAWAGGQETQYF; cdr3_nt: TGTGCCTGGGCGGGGGGCCAAGAGACCCAGTACTTC
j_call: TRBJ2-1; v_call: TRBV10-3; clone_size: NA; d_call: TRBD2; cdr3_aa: CAILRMTSGGNEQFF; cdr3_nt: TGTGCCATCCTCAGGATGACTAGCGGGGGAAATGAGCAGTTCTTC
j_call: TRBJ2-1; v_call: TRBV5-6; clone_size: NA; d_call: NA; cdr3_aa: CASSTFSASYNEQFF; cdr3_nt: TGTGCCAGCAGCACCTTTAGTGCCTCCTACAATGAGCAGTTCTTC
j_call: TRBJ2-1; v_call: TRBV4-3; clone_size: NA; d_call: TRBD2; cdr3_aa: CASSQDPSSGRNEQFF; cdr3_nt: TGCGCCAGCAGCCAAGATCCGTCTAGCGGTAGAAATGAGCAGTTCTTC
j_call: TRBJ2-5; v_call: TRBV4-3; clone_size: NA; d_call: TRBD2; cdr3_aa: CASSQDLVAGRGAQYF; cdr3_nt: TGCGCCAGCAGCCAAGACTTGGTAGCGGGACGTGGGGCCCAGTACTTC